This T cell receptor beta chain was recorded in a study of cytomegalovirus exposure and HLA in healthy donors (TCRdb year 2017). Study-level background: In an earlier analysis of some 610 of the donors, less than 350 Gb of sequence data and roughly 100 million unique TCR beta sequences from roughly 200 million T cells were reported. Approximately 310 gigabases of sequencing data and about 92 million unique TCR sequences made up an early release that covered approximately 650 HLA-typed donors. The genetic ancestry cluster associated with self-reported Caucasian donors included 81% of the roughly 360 genotyped donors. The study was designed to test whether signatures of past pathogen exposure could be identified by cataloging public T cell receptors. Using immunosequencing, the study profiled T cell repertoires from around 670 subjects and related those repertoires to cytomegalovirus serostatus. A separate validation cohort of roughly 130 different subjects was used in addition to the 666-subject first cohort. To predict cytomegalovirus infection status, the study combined high-throughput TCR immunosequencing, statistical association of individual TCRs with disease status, and machine learning. To study patterns of TCR occurrence, a later analysis re-analyzed previously published TCR beta repertoires from around 700 donors and added high-resolution HLA genotyping. Rather than drawing on any new phenotypic data, the later analysis identified candidate immune exposures from TCR beta sequences and the way those sequences occurred across donors. An earlier analysis of fewer than 750 of the donors used high-throughput TCR beta sequencing to judge whether each TCR beta V gene segment behaved as functional or pseudogenic. Donor age, sex, ethnicity and CMV serostatus were collected together with the repertoire data. A later genetic analysis took genome-wide SNP genotypes for about 65% of the 666 donors and used that subset as a discovery cohort. Every discovery cohort repertoire had been produced on one sequencing platform. HLA typing included class I and class II loci at four-digit resolution. The number of typed donors differed by locus: about 629-640 for A, B, C, DRB1 and DQB1; some 500 for DQA1; 606 for DPA1; and about 470 for DPB1. Roughly 5 DR-DQ haplotypes were handled as single units for association and clustering because linkage in the cohort was strong. Among around 400 genotyped donors of the cohort, an average of roughly 240,000 unique TCR beta nucleotide sequences were sequenced per donor, roughly 20% of them non-productive.

The full study reports these points: Most TCR sequences were observed very rarely across donors, whereas some public TCRs were present in many individuals. A total of some 180 TCR beta chains were listed by the study as associated with cytomegalovirus. In an earlier analysis of about 550 of the donors, most TCR beta V segments were observed in productive rearrangements about 87% or about 30% of the time, broadly matching IMGT annotations. In this cohort, only TCR beta chains were sequenced, and detectable features were limited by the absence of alpha or paired-chain data. A later genetic analysis reported fewer N-insertions in productive TCRs among donors in an Asian-associated ancestry cluster than the roughly 650-donor mean. In a later analysis, most CMV-associated TCR beta chains were found to appear HLA-restricted, with HLA associations seemingly driven largely by CMV exposure. Some IMGT-functional V segments, including TRBV6-2 and TRBV6-3, could not be told apart with the 87-base-pair reads, so those segments were excluded. Linkage disequilibrium might explain the correlated functional status among segregating V segments, but an unknown experimental factor could not be ruled out. In a later genetic analysis, a missense DCLRE1C variant was associated with V-gene and J-gene trimming of TCR beta chains, and the association was replicated in an independent cohort. When HLA alleles, especially DR and DQ, strongly co-occurred, attributing TCR associations to individual alleles was difficult. At a false discovery rate of 0.05, a later analysis linked about 16,000 TCR beta sequences to specific HLA alleles. Approximately 18 rarely observed V segments, including chromosome 9 orphons, were excluded from the earlier analysis of several hundred of the donors because counts were too low. CMV serostatus was the only immune exposure information available for the cohort. A few of the identified cytomegalovirus-associated TCR beta chains were confirmed in vitro to be specific for cytomegalovirus antigens. Because HLA typing was missing for some donors at each locus, association tests included only the typed subset. In a later analysis, HLA-associated TCR beta chains were found to be more clonally expanded and to have lower generation probabilities than equally common non-associated chains. In a later analysis, several top co-occurrence clusters were reported to appear linked to parvovirus B19, influenza, CMV and Epstein-Barr virus. A cluster of highly shared sequence variants was judged likely to be a technical artifact of the sequencing pipeline. In a later analysis, TCR association rates were found to vary across HLA loci, with the most associated TCRs seen for DRB1 alleles and the fewest for HLA-C alleles. The authors suggested that the approach could potentially be generalized to other disease states and immunological phenotypes. A further reported finding was that TCR beta sequences accurately predicted the HLA-A and HLA-B alleles for most subjects in the first cohort. The classifier was reported to diagnose cytomegalovirus status with high specificity and sensitivity in both the original and validation cohorts. Roughly uniform sequencing depth across donors was assumed in presence/absence analyses, although this assumption may not hold.

In total, over 600 healthy bone marrow donors made up the cohort. At the time of sampling, all cohort members were nominally healthy, though unrecorded immune exposures were likely present. The donor tested CMV seronegative and was one of the 352 seronegative cohort members. Each donor provided a peripheral blood sample, and peripheral blood mononuclear cells were used for TCR beta sequencing. The Qiagen DNeasy Blood Extraction Kit was used to extract genomic DNA from the blood cell samples. Concerning this clone itself: Its antigen is currently not known.

At the junction V is shortened by 6 bases and J by 6 bases; bases outside the gene matches: 15. Measured from the cysteine to the phenylalanine, the CDR3 is 15 residues long. Of all the DNA, just the CDR3 is kept, 45 bases in frame from base 1. Based on the germline V gene, the CDR1 and CDR2 sequences are SQVTM and ANQGSEA. The receptor library was made with the immunoSEQ multiplex PCR assay. For the multiplex PCR, a mixture combining 60 forward primers for TCR Vbeta segments and 13 reverse primers for TCR Jbeta segments was used. A multiplex PCR assay on genomic DNA amplified the CDR3 region of rearranged TCR beta genes. The amplified TCR beta libraries were sequenced on the Illumina HiSeq System as 87-base-pair reads. The authors' pipeline ran thus. In a later analysis, some 80 million unique TCR beta chains were counted across the approximately 640 repertoires, and around 10 million of these chains were shared by at least two donors. A nearest-neighbor algorithm error-corrected the raw reads and collapsed the reads into unique sequences, merging closely related sequences to remove PCR and sequencing errors. To assign V, D and J gene segments, CDR3 sequences were aligned to IMGT reference sequences. Each retained sequence needed at least a six-nucleotide match to both a V gene segment and a J gene segment. A rearrangement counted as productive if the CDR3 had no stop codons and remained in frame with V and J, and every other rearrangement counted as non-productive. CDR3 was defined by IMGT convention, running from the second conserved V-encoded cysteine to the conserved J-encoded phenylalanine. In an earlier analysis of more than 550 of the donors, sequences lacking an unambiguous match to a single V gene segment were excluded. An earlier analysis of several hundred of the donors called V segments functional above 56.7% productive rearrangements and segregating when the between-donor standard deviation exceeded 5%. A statistical classification framework was built for diagnosing cytomegalovirus status from the catalog of TCR beta chain sequences. V and J gene assignment, in a later analysis, came from comparing TCR nucleotide sequences with IMGT/GENE-DB human TR gene sequences. In a later analysis, CDR3 sequences and most-parsimonious VDJ recombination scenarios were assigned using the TCRdist pipeline. In a later analysis, every TCR beta chain was defined by the combination of its CDR3 amino acid sequence and its V-gene family, and reads without a unique V-gene family were dropped. A later analysis removed 592 highly shared, low-generation-probability nucleotide sequences to deal with suspected cross-contamination and a sequencing artifact. In a later analysis, a clonal expansion index for each public chain was calculated from normalized within-repertoire ranks of inferred template counts. A later analysis computed generation probabilities with a VDJ recombination model fitted to out-of-frame rearrangements, and checked the results against IGoR. Hypergeometric tests were used in a later analysis to score TCR-TCR, TCR-HLA and TCR-CMV co-occurrence, with a repertoire-size bias correction applied to the TCR pairs. False discovery rates were estimated in a later analysis by permuting HLA or CMV assignments 20 times. In a later analysis, co-occurring TCRs were grouped using DBSCAN, with TCRdist sequence similarity added in when clustering inside HLA-allele-positive subsets. For co-occurrence clustering, repertoires with fewer than 30,000 or more than 120,000 public chains were excluded, along with four to six repertoires with anomalous nucleotide sharing. Imported from immuneACCESS, the table was reduced by TCRdb to in-frame sequences with V and J called. These copies leave out some clones; in studies compared against another copy, an unresolved V gene accounts for under half, and the cause of the remainder is not known. Clonal size and the V and J genes are those of that table, whereas D and trimming came from the DNA. The data table for this sample lists about 160,000 clones. 2% to 2.5% of the sample lies in the top ten.

The chain is assembled from TRBV29-1 and TRBJ1-1; the junction holds 8 bases that match TRBD1. The sequenced sample consisted of PBMCs. This clonotype was sampled from a man in his thirties or forties in good health and CMV-seronegative. The CDR3 region: CSVRDGRGQRAEAFF. The DNA sequence is TGCAGCGTCCGGGATGGCAGGGGGCAAAGAGCTGAAGCTTTCTTT.